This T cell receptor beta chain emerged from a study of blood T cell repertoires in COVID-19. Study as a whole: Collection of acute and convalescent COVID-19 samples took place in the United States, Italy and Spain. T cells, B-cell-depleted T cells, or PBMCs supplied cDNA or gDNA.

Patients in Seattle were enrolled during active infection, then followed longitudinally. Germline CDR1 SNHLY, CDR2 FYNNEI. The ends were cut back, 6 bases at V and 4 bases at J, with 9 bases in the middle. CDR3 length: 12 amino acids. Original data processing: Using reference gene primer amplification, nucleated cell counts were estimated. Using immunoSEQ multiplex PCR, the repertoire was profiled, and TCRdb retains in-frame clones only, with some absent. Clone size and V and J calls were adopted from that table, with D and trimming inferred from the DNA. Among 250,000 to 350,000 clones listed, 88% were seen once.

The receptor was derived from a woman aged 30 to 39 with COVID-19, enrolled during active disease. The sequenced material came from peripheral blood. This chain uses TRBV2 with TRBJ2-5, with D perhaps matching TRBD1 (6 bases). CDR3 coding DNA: TGTGCCAGCAGCCCACAGGGAGAGACCCAGTACTTC. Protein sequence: CASSPQGETQYF.